Included here is one TCR beta chain sequence, with context. The CDR3 covers 17 residues. Trimming took 2 bases from V and 9 from J; bases not matched to a gene: 12. The V gene's germline CDR1 is SGHDT and CDR2 YYEEEE. The entry originates in a study of blood T cell repertoires in COVID-19. The overall study: Acute-phase and convalescent COVID-19 samples originated in the United States, Italy and Spain. Sources were T cells, B-cell-depleted T cells, or PBMCs; the material itself was cDNA or gDNA.

Per the original methods: Estimates of nucleated cell counts were drawn from the amplification of reference gene primers. The repertoire was sequenced with immunoSEQ multiplex PCR; TCRdb's copy has only in-frame clones and lacks some. The V and J calls and clone size were taken over from that table, and D and trimming were inferred from the DNA. The data contain 90,000 to 150,000 clones, 85% to 90% of them singletons. Sequences were obtained from peripheral blood. The rearrangement joins TRBV5-6 to TRBJ1-6; 9 bases fit TRBD1. The sequence came from an elderly man with acute or convalescent COVID-19. The CDR3 loop reads CASSFTLPGQGTSPLHF. The CDR3 DNA reads as TGTGCCAGCAGCTTTACCTTACCGGGACAGGGAACTTCACCCCTCCACTTT.